These 8 T cell receptor beta chains share one sample of origin, sequenced in a study of technical replicates of blood from several donors. The protocol was immunoSEQ multiplex PCR, while the TCRdb copy is restricted to in-frame clones and leaves out a portion. There are about 15,000 clones in the sample; approximately 87% occur only once, and roughly an eighth lies in the top ten. The sequenced sample consisted of PBMCs. The receptors stem from a human donor in good health.

The chain is built from TRBV5-1 and TRBJ2-7; possible D gene TRBD1, 5 bases. The germline CDR1 and CDR2 sequences are SGHRS and YFSETQ. With 0 bases removed from V and 0 bases from J, the gap between germline ends came to 10 bases. The CDR3 has 15 residues. CDR3 bases: TGCGCCAGCAGCTTGGCCCCAGGGAACTCCTACGAGCAGTACTTC. This sequence encodes CASSLAPGNSYEQYF.

The chain is built from TRBV7-9 and TRBJ2-2; D perhaps matches TRBD1 (6 bases). Trimming pared 4 bases from V and 13 bases from J, leaving 13 bases between. Per germline, CDR1 SEHNR and CDR2 FQNEAQ (reference sequence). The CDR3 runs 12 residues. The CDR3 region has the DNA TGTGCCAGCAGCTCAGAGGACAGTCGGCTGTTTTTT. Amino acid sequence: CASSSEDSRLFF. Together with reference TRBV7-9 and TRBJ2-2, the CDR3 gives the full variable domain: DTGVSQNPRHKITKRGQNVTFRCDPISEHNRLYWYRQTLGQGPEFLTYFQNEAQLEKSRLLSDRFSAERPKGSFSTLEIQRTEQGDSAMYLCASSSEDSRLFFGEGSRLTVL.

CDR3 sequence reads: CASSVLAGDGSDNEQFF. CDR3 sequence (DNA): TGTGCCAGCAGCGTACTAGCGGGAGATGGGTCTGACAATGAGCAGTTCTTC. The V call is TRBV27, the J call TRBJ2-1, with 11 bases aligning to TRBD2. This CDR3 is 17 amino acids long. J was trimmed by 5 bases and V by 6 bases; bases with no gene match: 12. Germline CDR1 MNHEY, CDR2 SMNVEV (reference sequence).

The chain combines TRBV9 with TRBJ2-3, with 13 positions matching TRBD2. This CDR3 contains 17 residues. Losses at the gene ends were 0 bases for V and 5 bases for J; bases not matched to a gene: 6. The germline gives CDR1 SGDLS, CDR2 YYNGEE. The CDR3 protein is CASSVGTSGSAEDTQYF. The DNA of the CDR3 is TGTGCCAGCAGCGTAGGGACTAGCGGGAGTGCGGAAGATACGCAGTATTTT.

The chain recombines TRBV7-3 with TRBJ2-1; 14 bases fit TRBD2. The CDR3 totals 16 residues. The trim removed 4 bases at V and 6 bases at J, leaving 5 bases unmatched. Germline CDR1 is SGHTA and CDR2 is FQGTGA. The CDR3 DNA sequence: TGTGCCAGCAGCTCGCAGGGACTAGCGGGAGCCAATGAGCAGTTCTTC. Amino acid sequence: CASSSQGLAGANEQFF.

The chain is built from TRBV19 and TRBJ2-3; 9 bases align to TRBD1. Germline V gives CDR1 LNHDA, CDR2 SQIVND (reference sequence). V was pared by 5 bases and J by 9 bases, with 9 bases of the junction left unmatched. This CDR3 is 14 amino acids long. CDR3 nucleotide sequence: TGTGCCAGTAGTGGGGGACAGGGTTCTGGGACGCAGTATTTT. It specifies CASSGGQGSGTQYF.

The chain combines TRBV5-4 with TRBJ1-1; 12 positions agree with TRBD1. This CDR3 comprises 14 residues. V gave up 4 bases and J gave up 6 bases; unmatched junction bases: 4. Looked up from germline, CDR1 is SGHNT and CDR2 is YYREEE (reference sequence). This CDR3 is CASSGTGGGAEAFF. CDR3 in DNA: TGTGCCAGCAGCGGGACAGGGGGCGGGGCTGAAGCTTTCTTT.

The CDR3 is CATQLSGASGNEQFF. The CDR3 DNA is TGCGCCACCCAATTAAGCGGCGCGTCTGGGAATGAGCAGTTCTTC. The gene calls are TRBV10-2 and TRBJ2-1; D may be TRBD2 (5 bases). Trimming left V 10 bases short and J 7 bases short, with 23 bases between. In germline, CDR1 is WSHSY, CDR2 SAAADI. The CDR3 consists of 15 residues.